This T cell receptor beta chain was profiled in a study of OX40 agonist ivuxolimab in advanced cancers. In the study overall: Patients were dosed intravenously with ivuxolimab at 0.01 to 10 mg/kg every 2 weeks. There were three patients with partial responses, one having hepatocellular carcinoma and two cutaneous melanoma. The study's findings and limits: Individuals who were partial responders at 0.1-3.0 mg/kg had clonal expansion that ranked among the lowest. The CD4+ and CD8+ T cells in the blood had expanded clonally by week 6 at 0.1 to 3.0 mg/kg.

Some clones are missing from TCRdb's copy, which holds only in-frame ones; the method was immunoSEQ multiplex PCR. The sample has some 100,000 clones, 85% to 90% seen once. This clone was counted ten times or more. Its antigen is unknown. From germline, CDR1 is SQVTM and CDR2 ANQGSEA. V lost 2 bases and J 2 bases, leaving 2 bases between the germline ends. This CDR3 is built from 11 residues. This sequence was found in an adult with an advanced solid tumor such as melanoma, head and neck, liver or kidney cancer. The sample consisted of CD4+ or CD8+ T cells sorted from blood, taken in a trial of the OX40 agonist ivuxolimab. This rearrangement joins TRBV29-1 to TRBJ2-3, with D hard to call. CDR3 DNA sequence: TGCAGCGTTGAATCCACAGATACGCAGTATTTT. It yields the protein CSVESTDTQYF.